Given below is one T cell receptor (beta chain) in context. TCRdb's copy holds only in-frame clones and misses some; the assay was immunoSEQ multiplex PCR. The sample shows around 50,000 clones, around 84% of them seen only once. The data derive from a study of PD-L1 blockade in urothelial cancer. Study as a whole: Patients' atezolizumab regimen, 1,200 mg intravenously every 3 weeks, began in the mid-2010s.

Time point in this sample: pretreatment peripheral blood. Per-patient samples, pretreatment and on-treatment, numbered 1 to 8. The starting material was PBMCs, obtained around atezolizumab (anti-PD-L1) treatment. This clonotype originated in a man aged 45-65 years with urothelial cancer.

In nucleotides, the CDR3 is TGTGCCAGCAGCGGATGGGGGGGGGCCTACAATGAGCAGTTCTTC. This codes for CASSGWGGAYNEQFF. The chain is built from TRBV9 and TRBJ2-1; TRBD2 agrees at 7 bases. J lost 2 bases, V lost 3 bases, and 5 bases had no gene match. The V gene's germline CDR1 is SGDLS and CDR2 YYNGEE. The CDR3 totals 15 residues.